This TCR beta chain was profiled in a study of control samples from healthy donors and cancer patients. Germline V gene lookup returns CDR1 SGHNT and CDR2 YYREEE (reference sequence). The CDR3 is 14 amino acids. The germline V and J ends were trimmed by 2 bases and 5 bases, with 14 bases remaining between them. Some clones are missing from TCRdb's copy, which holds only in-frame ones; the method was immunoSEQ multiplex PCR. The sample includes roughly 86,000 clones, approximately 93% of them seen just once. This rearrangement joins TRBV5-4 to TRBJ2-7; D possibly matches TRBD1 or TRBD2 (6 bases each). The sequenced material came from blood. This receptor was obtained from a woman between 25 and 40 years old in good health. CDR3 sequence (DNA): TGTGCCAGCAGCTTTCTGACGGGGGCGAACGAGCAGTACTTC. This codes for CASSFLTGANEQYF. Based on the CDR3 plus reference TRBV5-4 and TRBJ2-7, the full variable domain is ETGVTQSPTHLIKTRGQQVTLRCSSQSGHNTVSWYQQALGQGPQFIFQYYREEENGRGNFPPRFSGLQFPNYSSELNVNALELDDSALYLCASSFLTGANEQYFGPGTRLTVT.